This TCR beta chain was sequenced during a study of cytomegalovirus exposure and HLA in healthy donors. Note on this clone: The antigen remains undetermined.

60 Vbeta and 13 Jbeta primers were used in PCR. Clones were sequenced by immunoSEQ multiplex PCR, and TCRdb holds only the in-frame ones, with some missing. The sample records fewer than 80,000 clones, 70% to 80% being singletons. V gave up 5 bases and J gave up 7 bases, with 15 bases separating them. The CDR3 is 14 residues long. The germline V gene has CDR1 MDHEN and CDR2 SYDVKM. Broader study findings: Investigators reported 150 to 200 TCR beta chains as tied to cytomegalovirus.

This chain uses TRBV28 with TRBJ1-5; D perhaps matches TRBD1 (6 bases). This receptor was obtained from a man younger than 45 in good health and CMV-seronegative. The sample was PBMCs. DNA of the CDR3: TGTGCCAGCAGTATCCAGACAGGCGGACAGCCCCAGCATTTT. Protein sequence: CASSIQTGGQPQHF.